What follows are 16 T cell receptor beta chains derived from one specimen sequenced in a study of shared clonotypes between healthy human individuals. Sequencing was performed with immunoSEQ multiplex PCR; in TCRdb, only in-frame clones are kept and a portion is missing. This sample has some 1,600,000 clones, with under 99% found just once. The sequencing input was naive CD4+ T cells sorted from blood. Subset defined: CD45RA+ positively selected. Source of these receptors: a man aged 30 to 45 in good health.

This clone was observed a single time. V usage is TRBV19 and J usage is TRBJ2-1; 8 nucleotides match TRBD2. Germline loops: CDR1 LNHDA, CDR2 SQIVND (reference sequence). This CDR3 has 16 residues. V trimming: 6 bases; J trimming: 0 bases; junction bases outside the gene matches: 7. CDR3 sequence reads: CASRGRGLDSYNEQFF. The CDR3 DNA reads as TGTGCCAGTAGGGGACGGGGACTAGACTCCTACAATGAGCAGTTCTTC.

Note on this clone: The sample holds other DNA sequences that translate to the same CDR3. The chain joins TRBV19 to TRBJ1-5; unclear D gene. V dropped 2 bases and J dropped 6 bases, with 5 bases sitting between them. The length of the CDR3 is 12 residues. CDR1 is LNHDA and CDR2 is SQIVND in the germline V gene (reference sequence). CDR3 protein: CASSIRLQPQHF. The CDR3 bases are TGTGCCAGTAGTATACGGCTTCAGCCCCAGCATTTT.

The chain recombines TRBV11-2 with TRBJ2-7, with D perhaps being TRBD1 or TRBD2 (5 bases each). This CDR3 contains 13 residues. Germline CDR1 reads SGHAT; CDR2 reads FQNNGV. V lost 3 bases and J lost 5, with 11 bases in between. CDR3 protein: CASSLGPPNEQYF. In nucleotides, the CDR3 is TGTGCCAGCAGCTTGGGACCTCCGAACGAGCAGTACTTC.

The gene calls are TRBV28 and TRBJ2-1, with D possibly TRBD1 on 6 matching bases. This CDR3 has 15 amino acids. V lost 6 bases and J 4 bases, leaving 16 bases between the germline ends. Per the germline V gene, CDR1 is MDHEN and CDR2 is SYDVKM. Written as DNA, the CDR3 is TGTGCCAGCAGAAAAACCCTAGGACAGTACAATGAGCAGTTCTTC. Translation gives CASRKTLGQYNEQFF.

CDR3 sequence reads: CASRPLAGGRNEQFF. The CDR3 DNA reads as TGTGCCAGCAGGCCACTAGCGGGAGGGCGGAATGAGCAGTTCTTC. The chain joins TRBV2 to TRBJ2-1, with 13 bases aligning to TRBD2. Germline values: CDR1 SNHLY, CDR2 FYNNEI. V gave up 6 bases and J gave up 7 bases; unmatched junction bases: 6. The CDR3 has 15 residues.

This chain uses TRBV28 with TRBJ1-2; D remains unclear. The CDR3 runs 10 residues. V was pared by 7 bases and J by 6 bases, with 6 bases between. Per the germline V gene, CDR1 is MDHEN and CDR2 is SYDVKM. The CDR3 region has the DNA TGTGCCAGCATTGGCGATGGCTACACCTTC. It is translated as CASIGDGYTF.

J is TRBJ2-5 and V is TRBV5-1; D not certain. The germline V and J ends were trimmed by 4 bases and 2 bases, with 9 bases remaining between them. Germline-derived CDR1 and CDR2 are SGHRS and YFSETQ. This CDR3 has 13 amino acids. Written as DNA, the CDR3 is TGCGCCAGCAGCCCCGACGCTCAAGAGACCCAGTACTTC. This codes for CASSPDAQETQYF.

V and J are TRBV6-1 and TRBJ1-5; D remains ambiguous. Trimming removed 2 bases at V and 11 bases at J, with 13 bases between. The CDR3 covers 13 residues. The germline V gene has CDR1 MNHNS and CDR2 SASEGT. The CDR3 nucleotides read TGTGCCAGCAGTGAATCCAGGACGATCACCCAGCATTTT. Its protein is CASSESRTITQHF.

The genes are TRBV27 and TRBJ2-2; 14 nucleotides line up with TRBD2. V lost 6 bases to trimming and J lost 4 bases; unmatched junction nucleotides: 7. This CDR3 has 17 amino acids. The germline V gene has CDR1 MNHEY and CDR2 SMNVEV (reference sequence). The CDR3: CASRIKGLAGVTGELFF. The DNA of the CDR3 is TGTGCCAGCAGAATAAAGGGACTAGCGGGAGTCACCGGGGAGCTGTTTTTT.

The chain uses TRBV7-9 and TRBJ2-5; 7 bases match TRBD1. Losses at the gene ends were 3 bases for V and 5 bases for J; bases not matched to a gene: 9. The CDR3 covers 15 residues. Per the germline V gene, CDR1 is SEHNR and CDR2 is FQNEAQ (reference sequence). The CDR3 DNA reads as TGTGCCAGCAGCTTGTACAGGGGAGTTTGGGAGACCCAGTACTTC. Protein sequence: CASSLYRGVWETQYF. The complete variable domain, with remaining parts taken from reference TRBV7-9 and TRBJ2-5, reads DTGVSQNPRHKITKRGQNVTFRCDPISEHNRLYWYRQTLGQGPEFLTYFQNEAQLEKSRLLSDRFSAERPKGSFSTLEIQRTEQGDSAMYLCASSLYRGVWETQYFGPGTRLLVL.

The chain carries TRBV5-4 and TRBJ2-1, with D perhaps matching TRBD2 (5 bases). Germline lookup yields CDR1 SGHNT and CDR2 YYREEE (reference sequence). This CDR3 is 13 amino acids long. V was cut by 1 base and J by 6 bases, with 8 bases left in between. In nucleotides, the CDR3 is TGTGCCAGCAGCTTGTACGAGGGCAATGAGCAGTTCTTC. As protein: CASSLYEGNEQFF.

V usage is TRBV9 and J usage is TRBJ2-3, with D possibly being TRBD2 (5 bases). Trimming shortened V by 2 bases and J by 5 bases, and 15 bases separated the two germline ends. The CDR3 runs 15 residues. Germline values: CDR1 SGDLS, CDR2 YYNGEE. CDR3 sequence (DNA): TGTGCCAGCAGCGTGGTGGGGAGTAAGTTAGATACGCAGTATTTT. Its protein product is CASSVVGSKLDTQYF. Combining the CDR3 with reference TRBV9 and TRBJ2-3 gives the whole variable domain DSGVTQTPKHLITATGQRVTLRCSPRSGDLSVYWYQQSLDQGLQFLIQYYNGEERAKGNILERFSAQQFPDLHSELNLSSLELGDSALYFCASSVVGSKLDTQYFGPGTRLTVL.

The chain carries TRBV19 and TRBJ2-3; the match to TRBD2 covers 13 bases. V gave up 5 bases and J gave up 1 base; unmatched junction bases: 3. The CDR3 length is 16 residues. Germline CDR1 is LNHDA and CDR2 is SQIVND (reference sequence). The CDR3 DNA reads as TGTGCCAGTAGTCAAGGACTAGCGGGGGGCACAGATACGCAGTATTTT. Amino acid sequence: CASSQGLAGGTDTQYF.

V is TRBV28 and J is TRBJ2-5, with D possibly TRBD2 on 5 matching bases. The CDR3 totals 15 residues. V lost 7 bases and J lost 0, with 15 bases in between. CDR1 MDHEN and CDR2 SYDVKM come from the germline V gene. CDR3 DNA sequence: TGTGCCAGCACTACTATTTGGCGGGACCAAGAGACCCAGTACTTC. Translating it yields CASTTIWRDQETQYF.

The chain recombines TRBV14 with TRBJ2-1; D remains unclear. V lost 1 base to trimming and J lost 5 bases, with 6 bases between them. The germline gives CDR1 SGHDN, CDR2 FVKESK. This CDR3 is built from 13 residues. The CDR3 spells CASSQVNDNEQFF. The CDR3 DNA follows: TGTGCCAGCAGCCAAGTTAACGACAATGAGCAGTTCTTC.

The rearrangement joins TRBV18 to TRBJ2-3; 13 bases agree with TRBD2. This CDR3 has 17 amino acids. The ends lost 2 bases at V and 9 bases at J; junction bases unmatched: 11. Germline CDR1 reads KGHSH; CDR2 reads LQKENI. The DNA for the CDR3 is TGTGCCAGCTCACCAAATTCAAAACTAGCGGGAGGGCTGACGCAGTATTTT. Protein product: CASSPNSKLAGGLTQYF.